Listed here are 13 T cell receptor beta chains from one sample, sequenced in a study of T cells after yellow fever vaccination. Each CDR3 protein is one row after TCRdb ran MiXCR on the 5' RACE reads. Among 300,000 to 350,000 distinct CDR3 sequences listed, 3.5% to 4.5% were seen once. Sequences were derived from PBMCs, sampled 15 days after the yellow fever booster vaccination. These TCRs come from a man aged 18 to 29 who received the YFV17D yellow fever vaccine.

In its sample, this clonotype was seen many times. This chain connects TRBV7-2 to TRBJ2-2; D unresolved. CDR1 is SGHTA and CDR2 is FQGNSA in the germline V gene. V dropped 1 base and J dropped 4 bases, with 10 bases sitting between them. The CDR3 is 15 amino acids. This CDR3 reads CASSLGRAATGELFF. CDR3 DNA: TGTGCCAGCAGCTTAGGCCGGGCAGCCACCGGGGAGCTGTTTTTT. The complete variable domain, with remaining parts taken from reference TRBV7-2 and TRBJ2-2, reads GAGVSQSPSNKVTEKGKDVELRCDPISGHTALYWYRQSLGQGLEFLIYFQGNSAPDKSGLPSDRFSAERTGGSVSTLTIQRTQQEDSAVYLCASSLGRAATGELFFGEGSRLTVL.

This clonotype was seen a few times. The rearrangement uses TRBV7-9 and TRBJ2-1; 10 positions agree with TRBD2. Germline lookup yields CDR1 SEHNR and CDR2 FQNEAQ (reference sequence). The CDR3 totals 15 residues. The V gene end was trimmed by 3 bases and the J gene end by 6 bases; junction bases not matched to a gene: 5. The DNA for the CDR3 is TGTGCCAGCAGCTTGAGGCTAGCGGGGGTCAATGAGCAGTTCTTC. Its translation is CASSLRLAGVNEQFF.

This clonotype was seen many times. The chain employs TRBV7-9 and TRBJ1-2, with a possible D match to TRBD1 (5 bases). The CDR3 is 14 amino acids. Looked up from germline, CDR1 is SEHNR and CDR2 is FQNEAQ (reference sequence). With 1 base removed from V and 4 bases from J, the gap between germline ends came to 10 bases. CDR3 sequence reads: CASSLGPGPYGYTF. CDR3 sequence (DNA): TGTGCCAGCAGCTTAGGCCCGGGGCCCTATGGCTACACCTTC.

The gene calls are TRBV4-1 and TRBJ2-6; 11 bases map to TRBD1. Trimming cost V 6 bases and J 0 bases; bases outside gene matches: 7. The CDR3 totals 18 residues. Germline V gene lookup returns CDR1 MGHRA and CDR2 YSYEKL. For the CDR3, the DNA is TGCGCCAGCAGATCACCGGGACAGGGGGTCTCTGGGGCCAACGTCCTGACTTTC. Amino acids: CASRSPGQGVSGANVLTF.

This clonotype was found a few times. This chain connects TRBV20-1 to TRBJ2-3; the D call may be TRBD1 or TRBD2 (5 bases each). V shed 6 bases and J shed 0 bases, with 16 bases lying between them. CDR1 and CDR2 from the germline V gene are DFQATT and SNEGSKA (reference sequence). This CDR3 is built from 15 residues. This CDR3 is CSARGPRVSTDTQYF. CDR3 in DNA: TGCAGTGCCCGGGGCCCGCGGGTGAGCACAGATACGCAGTATTTT.

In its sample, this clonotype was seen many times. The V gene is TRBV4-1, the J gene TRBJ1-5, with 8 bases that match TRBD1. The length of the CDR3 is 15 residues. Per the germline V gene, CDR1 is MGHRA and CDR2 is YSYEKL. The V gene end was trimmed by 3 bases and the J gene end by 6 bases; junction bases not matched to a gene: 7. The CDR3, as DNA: TGCGCCAGCAGCCATGGTGGACAGGGCGGTCAGCCCCAGCATTTT. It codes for CASSHGGQGGQPQHF.

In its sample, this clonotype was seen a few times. The CDR3 reads CASTTGGNTGELFF. In DNA form, the CDR3 reads TGTGCCAGCACCACAGGGGGAAACACCGGGGAGCTGTTTTTT. This chain connects TRBV7-3 to TRBJ2-2, with 8 nucleotides matching TRBD1. V was pared by 7 bases and J by 2 bases, with 3 bases of the junction left unmatched. The CDR3 is 14 residues long. CDR1 SGHTA and CDR2 FQGTGA come from the germline V gene.

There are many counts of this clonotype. As DNA, the CDR3 is TGCGCCAGCAGACAGGGGCCGGGGACTGAAGCTTTCTTT. As protein: CASRQGPGTEAFF. The chain combines TRBV10-2 with TRBJ1-1, with 7 positions matching TRBD1. This CDR3 has 13 residues. V shed 6 bases, J shed 5 bases, and the junction held 6 bases outside the gene matches. In germline, CDR1 is WSHSY, CDR2 SAAADI.

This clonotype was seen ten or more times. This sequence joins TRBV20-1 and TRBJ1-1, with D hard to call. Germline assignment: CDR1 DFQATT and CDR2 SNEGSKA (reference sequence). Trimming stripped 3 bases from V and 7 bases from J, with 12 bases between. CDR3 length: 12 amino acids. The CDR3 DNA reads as TGCAGTGCTAGGGAGGCAGTGCGTGAAGCTTTCTTT. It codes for CSAREAVREAFF.

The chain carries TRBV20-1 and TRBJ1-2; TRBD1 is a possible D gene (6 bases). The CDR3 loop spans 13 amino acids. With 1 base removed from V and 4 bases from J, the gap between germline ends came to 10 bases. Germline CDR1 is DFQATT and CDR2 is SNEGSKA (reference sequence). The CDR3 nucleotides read TGCAGTGCTAGAGCCCAGGGGATCTATGGCTACACCTTC. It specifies CSARAQGIYGYTF.

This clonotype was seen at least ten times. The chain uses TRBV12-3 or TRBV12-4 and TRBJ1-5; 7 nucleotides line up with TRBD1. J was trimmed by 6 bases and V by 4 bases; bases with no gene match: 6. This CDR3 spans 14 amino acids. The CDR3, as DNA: TGTGCCAGCAGTTACCAGGGGGTTCGTCAGCCCCAGCATTTT. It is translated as CASSYQGVRQPQHF.

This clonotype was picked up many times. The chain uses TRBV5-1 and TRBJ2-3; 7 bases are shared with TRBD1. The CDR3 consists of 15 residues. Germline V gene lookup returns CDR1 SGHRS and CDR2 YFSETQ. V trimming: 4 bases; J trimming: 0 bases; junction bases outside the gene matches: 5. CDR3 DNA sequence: TGCGCCAGCAGCCCCCAACAGGGGAGCACAGATACGCAGTATTTT. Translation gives CASSPQQGSTDTQYF.

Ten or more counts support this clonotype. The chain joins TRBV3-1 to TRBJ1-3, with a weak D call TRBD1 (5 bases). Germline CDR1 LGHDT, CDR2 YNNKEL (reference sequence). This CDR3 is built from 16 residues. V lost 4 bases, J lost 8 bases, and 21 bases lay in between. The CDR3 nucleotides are TGTGCCAGCAGCCCACTCCGGGACCATTTCGGACACACCATATATTTT. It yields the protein CASSPLRDHFGHTIYF.